This passage covers 2 T cell receptor beta chains from one sample sequenced in a study of cytomegalovirus exposure and HLA in healthy donors. The PCR was carried out with 60 Vbeta primers and 13 Jbeta primers. The table came from immunoSEQ multiplex PCR; TCRdb's copy has only in-frame clones and leaves some out. The sample carries roughly 120,000 clones, 76% recorded once. The sequenced sample was PBMCs. These receptors were collected from a man between 45 and 60 years old in good health and CMV-seronegative.

The chain joins TRBV5-1 to TRBJ2-5; 13 bases are shared with TRBD2. The CDR3 extends over 17 amino acids. The germline V gene has CDR1 SGHRS and CDR2 YFSETQ. J lost 2 bases, V lost 4 bases, and 8 bases had no gene match. The DNA of the CDR3 is TGCGCCAGCAGCCTTTCCGGGACTAGCGGGGCGCAAGAGACCCAGTACTTC. Its protein product is CASSLSGTSGAQETQYF.

The rearrangement joins TRBV9 to TRBJ2-3, with 7 bases aligning to TRBD2. The CDR3 runs 16 residues. V dropped 0 bases and J dropped 1; count of bases not matched to a gene: 5. Germline V gene lookup returns CDR1 SGDLS and CDR2 YYNGEE. The CDR3 nucleotides read TGTGCCAGCAGCGTAGTAGCGGCGGGGGGCACAGATACGCAGTATTTT. Residues: CASSVVAAGGTDTQYF. Full variable domain (outside the CDR3, taken from reference TRBV9 and TRBJ2-3): DSGVTQTPKHLITATGQRVTLRCSPRSGDLSVYWYQQSLDQGLQFLIQYYNGEERAKGNILERFSAQQFPDLHSELNLSSLELGDSALYFCASSVVAAGGTDTQYFGPGTRLTVL.